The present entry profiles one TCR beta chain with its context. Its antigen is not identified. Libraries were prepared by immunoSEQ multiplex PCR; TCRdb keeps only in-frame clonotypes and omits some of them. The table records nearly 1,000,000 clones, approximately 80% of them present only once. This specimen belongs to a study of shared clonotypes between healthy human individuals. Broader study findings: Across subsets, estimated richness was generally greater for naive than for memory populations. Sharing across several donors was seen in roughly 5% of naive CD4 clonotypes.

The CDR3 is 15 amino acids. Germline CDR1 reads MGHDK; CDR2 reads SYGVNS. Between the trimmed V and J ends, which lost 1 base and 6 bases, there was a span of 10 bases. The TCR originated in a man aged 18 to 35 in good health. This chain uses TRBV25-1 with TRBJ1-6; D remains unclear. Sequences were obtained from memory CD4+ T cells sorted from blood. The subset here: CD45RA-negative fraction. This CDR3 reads CASSESIGSNSPLHF. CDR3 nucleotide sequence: TGTGCCAGCAGTGAATCGATAGGGAGTAATTCACCCCTCCACTTT.